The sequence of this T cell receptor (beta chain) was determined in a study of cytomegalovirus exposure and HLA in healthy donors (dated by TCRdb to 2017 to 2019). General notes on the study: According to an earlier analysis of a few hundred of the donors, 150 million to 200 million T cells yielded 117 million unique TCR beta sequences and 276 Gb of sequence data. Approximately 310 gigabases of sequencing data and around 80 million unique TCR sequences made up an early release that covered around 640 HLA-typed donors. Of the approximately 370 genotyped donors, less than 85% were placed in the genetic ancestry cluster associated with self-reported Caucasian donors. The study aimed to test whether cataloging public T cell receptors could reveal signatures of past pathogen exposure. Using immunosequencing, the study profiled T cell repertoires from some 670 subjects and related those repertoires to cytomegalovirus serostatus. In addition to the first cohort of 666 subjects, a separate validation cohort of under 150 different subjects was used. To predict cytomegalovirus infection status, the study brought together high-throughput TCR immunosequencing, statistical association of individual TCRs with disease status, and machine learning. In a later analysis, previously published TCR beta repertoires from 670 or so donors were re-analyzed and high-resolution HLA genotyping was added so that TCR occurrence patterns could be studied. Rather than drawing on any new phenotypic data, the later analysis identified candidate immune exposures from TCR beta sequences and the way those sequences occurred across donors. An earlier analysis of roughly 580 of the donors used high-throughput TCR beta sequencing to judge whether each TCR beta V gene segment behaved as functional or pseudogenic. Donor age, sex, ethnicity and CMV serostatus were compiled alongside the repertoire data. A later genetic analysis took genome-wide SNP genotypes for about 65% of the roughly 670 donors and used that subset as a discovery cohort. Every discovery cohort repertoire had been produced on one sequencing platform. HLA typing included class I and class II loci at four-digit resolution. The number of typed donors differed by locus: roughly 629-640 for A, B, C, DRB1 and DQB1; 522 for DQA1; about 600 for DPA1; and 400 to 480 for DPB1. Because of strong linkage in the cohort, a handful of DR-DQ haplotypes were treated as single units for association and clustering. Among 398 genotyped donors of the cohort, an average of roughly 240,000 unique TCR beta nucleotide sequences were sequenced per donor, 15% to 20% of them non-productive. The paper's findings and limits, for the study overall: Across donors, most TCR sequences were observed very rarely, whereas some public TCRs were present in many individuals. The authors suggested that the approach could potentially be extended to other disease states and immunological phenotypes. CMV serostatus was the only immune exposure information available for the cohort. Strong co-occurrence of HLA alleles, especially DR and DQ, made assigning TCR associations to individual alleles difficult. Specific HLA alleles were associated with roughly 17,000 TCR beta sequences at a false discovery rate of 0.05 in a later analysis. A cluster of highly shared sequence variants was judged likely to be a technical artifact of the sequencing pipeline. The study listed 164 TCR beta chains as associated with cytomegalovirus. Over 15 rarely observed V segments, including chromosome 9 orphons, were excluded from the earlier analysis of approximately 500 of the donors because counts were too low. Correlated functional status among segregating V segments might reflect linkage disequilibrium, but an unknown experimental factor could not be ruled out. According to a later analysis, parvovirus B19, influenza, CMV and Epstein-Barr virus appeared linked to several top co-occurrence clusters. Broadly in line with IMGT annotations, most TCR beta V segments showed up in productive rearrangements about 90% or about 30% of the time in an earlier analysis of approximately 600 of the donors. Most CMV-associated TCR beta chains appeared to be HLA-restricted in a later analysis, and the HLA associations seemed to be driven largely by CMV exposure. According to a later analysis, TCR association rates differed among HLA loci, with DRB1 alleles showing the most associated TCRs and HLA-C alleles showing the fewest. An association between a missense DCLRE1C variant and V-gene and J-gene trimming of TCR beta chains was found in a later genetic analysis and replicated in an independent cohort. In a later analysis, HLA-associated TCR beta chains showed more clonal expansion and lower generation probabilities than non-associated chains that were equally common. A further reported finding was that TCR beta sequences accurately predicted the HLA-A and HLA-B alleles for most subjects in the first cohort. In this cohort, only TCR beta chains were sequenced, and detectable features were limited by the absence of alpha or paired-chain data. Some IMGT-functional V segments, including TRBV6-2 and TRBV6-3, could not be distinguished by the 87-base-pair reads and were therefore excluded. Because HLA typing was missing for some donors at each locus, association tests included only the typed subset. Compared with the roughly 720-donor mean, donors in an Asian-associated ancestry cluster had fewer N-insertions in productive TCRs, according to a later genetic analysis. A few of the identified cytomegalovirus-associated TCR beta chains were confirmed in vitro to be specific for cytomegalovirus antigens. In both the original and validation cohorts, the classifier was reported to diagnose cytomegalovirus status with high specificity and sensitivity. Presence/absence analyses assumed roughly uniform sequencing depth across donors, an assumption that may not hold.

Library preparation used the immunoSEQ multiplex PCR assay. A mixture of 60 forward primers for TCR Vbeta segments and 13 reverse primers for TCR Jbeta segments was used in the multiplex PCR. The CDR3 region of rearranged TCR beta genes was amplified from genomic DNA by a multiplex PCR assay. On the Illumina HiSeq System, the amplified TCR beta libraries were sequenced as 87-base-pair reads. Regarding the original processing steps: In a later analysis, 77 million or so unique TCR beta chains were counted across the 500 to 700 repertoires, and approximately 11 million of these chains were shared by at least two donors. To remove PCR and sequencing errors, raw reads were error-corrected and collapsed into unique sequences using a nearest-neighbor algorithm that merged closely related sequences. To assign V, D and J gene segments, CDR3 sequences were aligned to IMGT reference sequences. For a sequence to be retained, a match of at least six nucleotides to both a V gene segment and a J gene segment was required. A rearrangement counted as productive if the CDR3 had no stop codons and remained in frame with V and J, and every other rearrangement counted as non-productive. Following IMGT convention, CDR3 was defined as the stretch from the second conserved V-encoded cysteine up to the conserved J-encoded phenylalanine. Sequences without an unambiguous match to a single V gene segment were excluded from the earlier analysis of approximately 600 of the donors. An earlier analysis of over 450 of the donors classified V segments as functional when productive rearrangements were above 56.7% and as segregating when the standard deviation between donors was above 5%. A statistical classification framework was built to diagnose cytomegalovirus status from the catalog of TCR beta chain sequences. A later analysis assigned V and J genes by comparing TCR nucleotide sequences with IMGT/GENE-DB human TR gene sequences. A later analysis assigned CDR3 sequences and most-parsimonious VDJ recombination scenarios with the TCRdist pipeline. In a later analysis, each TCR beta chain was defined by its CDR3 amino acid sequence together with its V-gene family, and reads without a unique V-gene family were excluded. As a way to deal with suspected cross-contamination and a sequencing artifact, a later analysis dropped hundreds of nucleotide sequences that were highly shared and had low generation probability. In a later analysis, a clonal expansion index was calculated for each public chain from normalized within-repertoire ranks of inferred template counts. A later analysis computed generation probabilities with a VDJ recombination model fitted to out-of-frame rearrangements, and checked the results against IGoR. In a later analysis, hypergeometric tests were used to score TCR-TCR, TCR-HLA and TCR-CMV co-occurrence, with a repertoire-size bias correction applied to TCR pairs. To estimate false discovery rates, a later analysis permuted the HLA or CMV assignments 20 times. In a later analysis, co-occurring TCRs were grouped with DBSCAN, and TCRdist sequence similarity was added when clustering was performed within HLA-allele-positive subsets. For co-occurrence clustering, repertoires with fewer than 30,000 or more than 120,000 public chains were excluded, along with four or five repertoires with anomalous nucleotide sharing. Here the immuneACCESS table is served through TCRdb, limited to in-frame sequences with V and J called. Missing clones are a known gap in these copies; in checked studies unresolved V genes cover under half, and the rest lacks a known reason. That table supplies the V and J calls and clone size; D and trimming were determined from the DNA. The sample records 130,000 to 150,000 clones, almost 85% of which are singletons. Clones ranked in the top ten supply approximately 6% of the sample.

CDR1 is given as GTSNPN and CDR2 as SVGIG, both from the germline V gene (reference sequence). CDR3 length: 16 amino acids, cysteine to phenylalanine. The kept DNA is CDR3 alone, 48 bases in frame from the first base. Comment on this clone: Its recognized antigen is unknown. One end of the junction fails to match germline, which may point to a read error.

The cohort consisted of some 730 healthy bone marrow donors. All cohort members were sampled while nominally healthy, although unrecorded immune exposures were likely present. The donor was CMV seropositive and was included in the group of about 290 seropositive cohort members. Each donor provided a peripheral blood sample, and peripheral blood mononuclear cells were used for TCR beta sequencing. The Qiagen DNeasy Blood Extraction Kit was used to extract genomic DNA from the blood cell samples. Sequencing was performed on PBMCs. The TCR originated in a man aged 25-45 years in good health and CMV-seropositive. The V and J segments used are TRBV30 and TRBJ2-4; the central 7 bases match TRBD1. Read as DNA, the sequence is TGTGCCTGGGGTGTTCAGGGGGTTCTAGCCAAAAACATTCAGTACTTC. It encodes CAWGVQGVLAKNIQYF.